The clone carrying this TCR beta chain occurred many times. What it binds is not known. The CDR3 end lies 3 residues beyond the end of the read and is filled in from the germline J gene. This specimen comes from a study of T cell clonality in common variable immunodeficiency. The study's findings and limits: Compared with healthy controls, CVID subjects showed increased TCRbeta clonality, mostly in about a third.

Sequenced by immunoSEQ multiplex PCR; TCRdb stores in-frame clones only, minus some. Sampling found approximately 52,000 clones, none seen once. The length of the CDR3 is 12 residues. CDR1 SQVTM and CDR2 ANQGSEA come from the germline V gene. The ends were cut back, 4 bases at V and 3 bases at J, with 7 bases in the middle. The source material was peripheral blood mononuclear cells. The chain links TRBV29-1 to TRBJ1-5; a possible D gene is TRBD1 (5 bases). This TCR derives from a person aged 18 to 75 in good health. The CDR3 DNA, read in part, is TGCAGCGTTGCAGGGTCCAATCAGCCC. It specifies CSVAGSNQP. The CDR3 reads in full as CSVAGSNQPQHF.